Given below is one T cell receptor (beta chain) in context. Its cognate antigen is unknown. Method: immunoSEQ multiplex PCR; TCRdb's copy keeps in-frame clones and lacks some. The table lists about 12,000 clones, under 85% of them singletons, with around 1.6% in the top ten. Germline V CDR1 and CDR2: KGHSH, LQKENI. The CDR3 contains 12 residues. V was clipped by 4 bases and J by 1 base, with 2 bases between them. No patient escaped relapse after autologous stem cell transplantation, and brentuximab vedotin exposure varied. Magnetic negative selection served to purify CD4+ T cells out of PBMCs that had been thawed. The sample belongs to a study of PD-1 blockade in classical Hodgkin lymphoma. Whole-study results and caveats: Undefined causes, possibly disease activity or prior therapy, underlie the repertoire differences. At C4D1, TCR diversity had climbed significantly for CD4+ cells, though not for CD8+ cells. Patients excluded were those beginning nivolumab under 1 year after ASCT.

The source was CD4+ T cells from blood, collected at baseline. This TCR was sampled from a human donor with classical Hodgkin lymphoma. This chain uses TRBV18 with TRBJ2-4, with unresolved D. The CDR3 spells CASSLAKNIQYF. CDR3 sequence (DNA): TGTGCCAGCTCACTGGCCAAAAACATTCAGTACTTC.